These T cell receptor beta chains were read from a single sample in a study of T-cell reconstitution after alpha-beta-depleted transplantation in children. One entry per CDR3 protein results from TCRdb running MiXCR on the PCR reads. The table has under 300,000 distinct CDR3 sequences, 7.5% to 10% seen once; the top ten hold approximately 5%. The input for sequencing was PBMCs from the stem cell graft donor, taken from the stem cell graft. All receptors derive from a human donor who donated a stem cell graft to a child with SCID. CDR3s include the opening cysteine and the closing phenylalanine or tryptophan. The D gene is left open where the match is weak. Clone size is not always given. Where it is, it says once, few, many or a class for expanded clones.

CDR3 DNA	CDR3 protein	clone size	V gene	J gene	D gene
TGTGCCACCAGTGACTTACTAAACGCGGCAGGGGAGCGTCCCCTCCACTTT	CATSDLLNAAGERPLHF	many	TRBV24-1	TRBJ1-6	NA
TGCAGTGCTAACCGGGACAGGGCGGCCGGCTACACCTTC	CSANRDRAAGYTF	many	TRBV20-1	TRBJ1-2	TRBD1
TGTGCCAGCAGCCTTAACTCCGGGTGGTACACTGAAGCTTTCTTT	CASSLNSGWYTEAFF	many	TRBV7-8	TRBJ1-1	NA
TGTGCCAGCAGTCGGGCCCCACGGGGGGGCACCGGGGAGCTGTTTTTT	CASSRAPRGGTGELFF	NA	TRBV6-1	TRBJ2-2	TRBD2
TGTGCCAGCAGTTTATACCGGGACAGGGCCAACGAGCAGTACTTC	CASSLYRDRANEQYF	many	TRBV28	TRBJ2-7	TRBD1
TGTGCCAGCAGCCCCGACACTCCTCCTACACCCCTCCACTTT	CASSPDTPPTPLHF	many	TRBV6-5	TRBJ1-6	NA
TGTGCCAGCTCACCACCCTCGCAGATACAAAGCTACGAGCAGTACTTC	CASSPPSQIQSYEQYF	few	TRBV18	TRBJ2-7	NA
TGTGCCAGCAGCGCTTGGGGGGCCTCTGGAAACACCATATATTTT	CASSAWGASGNTIYF	NA	TRBV9	TRBJ1-3	NA
TGCAGTGTTAGAGGGAGCCTCCATGAGACCCAGTACTTC	CSVRGSLHETQYF	NA	TRBV20-1	TRBJ2-5	NA
TGCAGTGCTAGAATGGATACACCCCGGACTAGCGGACGCTACGAGCAGTACTTC	CSARMDTPRTSGRYEQYF	many	TRBV20-1	TRBJ2-7	TRBD2
TGTGCCAGCAGCTCCGGGGCCCAGTACTTC	CASSSGAQYF	NA	TRBV7-9	TRBJ2-5	NA
TGCGCCAGCAGCCAACCGCAGGGACCTTACAGCTACACCTTC	CASSQPQGPYSYTF	many	TRBV4-1	TRBJ1-2	NA
TGTGCCAGCAGCCAAGATACCGGGAGGCATCAGCCCCAGCATTTT	CASSQDTGRHQPQHF	many	TRBV3-1	TRBJ1-5	NA
TGCGCCAGCAGCCCTACCGGGACGGCCACCTACAATGAGCAGTTCTTC	CASSPTGTATYNEQFF	many	TRBV5-1	TRBJ2-1	NA
TGTGCCACCAGTGATTTCAGAGGGCTAGGGACTGAAGCTTTCTTT	CATSDFRGLGTEAFF	many	TRBV24-1	TRBJ1-1	NA
TGCAGTGCTAGGGACACTAGCGGGGCTAACAATGAGCAGTTCTTC	CSARDTSGANNEQFF	many	TRBV20-1	TRBJ2-1	TRBD2
TGTGCCAGCAGCAAAAACAGCAACTACACCGGGGAGCTGTTTTTT	CASSKNSNYTGELFF	many	TRBV21-1	TRBJ2-2	NA
TGCGCCAGCAGCTTGGGGGACAGGGATTCTGGTGAAGCTTTCTTT	CASSLGDRDSGEAFF	many	TRBV5-1	TRBJ1-1	TRBD1
TGTGCCAGCAGCTTAGCGAGCGGGGGGAGTGGCTACGAGCAGTACTTC	CASSLASGGSGYEQYF	few	TRBV7-9	TRBJ2-7	TRBD2
TGCAGCTTCGTAGCGGGGGAAGAGACCCAGTACTTC	CSFVAGEETQYF	many	TRBV29-1	TRBJ2-5	TRBD2
TGTGCCAGCAGCTACTACAGGGGGGACGGGGAGCTGTTTTTT	CASSYYRGDGELFF	many	TRBV12-3/TRBV12-4	TRBJ2-2	TRBD1
TGCAGTGCTAGAGAGAGGACAGGGGCGAACTATGGCTACACCTTC	CSARERTGANYGYTF	few	TRBV20-1	TRBJ1-2	TRBD1
TGTGCCAGCAGCTCCGGCTCCTACGAGCAGTACTTC	CASSSGSYEQYF	many	TRBV5-1	TRBJ2-7	NA
TGTGCCAGCAGTGAGGTGGGGAGCTCCTACAATGAGCAGTTCTTC	CASSEVGSSYNEQFF	many	TRBV2	TRBJ2-1	NA
TGTGCCAGCAGTTTAGTATGGGAAGTGGGAAACATTCAGTACTTC	CASSLVWEVGNIQYF	many	TRBV12-3/TRBV12-4	TRBJ2-4	NA
TGCAGTGCTAGTAAGGCAGGAAGCACAGATACGCAGTATTTT	CSASKAGSTDTQYF	few	TRBV20-1	TRBJ2-3	NA
TGTGCCAGCAGCAAGGGAGGGGAGGGTTCACCCCTCCACTTT	CASSKGGEGSPLHF	many	TRBV9	TRBJ1-6	NA
TGCGCCAGCAGCACTGCTACACATCAGGGGGCTTTCTTT	CASSTATHQGAFF	NA	TRBV5-1	TRBJ1-1	NA
TGCAGTGCCAACCTAGACAGGCCAAGCTCCTACGAGCAGTACTTC	CSANLDRPSSYEQYF	many	TRBV20-1	TRBJ2-7	NA
TGTGCCAGCACCCCGGGAGGGGTGAAAGGGAAGCCCCAGCATTTT	CASTPGGVKGKPQHF	many	TRBV7-2	TRBJ1-5	NA
TGCGCCAGCAGCCAAGGCCATGACTATGGCTACACCTTC	CASSQGHDYGYTF	NA	TRBV4-1	TRBJ1-2	NA
TGTGCCAGCAGCCCGCCGGACAGGGAAAATCAGCCCCAGCATTTT	CASSPPDRENQPQHF	many	TRBV7-9	TRBJ1-5	TRBD1
TGTGCCAGCAGTTTATTATTGCGGGGGGGATACAATGAGCAGTTCTTC	CASSLLLRGGYNEQFF	many	TRBV28	TRBJ2-1	TRBD2
TGTGCCAGCAGCTTAGGGGGACTTGGCTCCTATAATTCACCCCTCCACTTT	CASSLGGLGSYNSPLHF	few	TRBV7-2	TRBJ1-6	NA
TGTGCCATCAAGTCCGCCGGAACACCCCTAGGCTATGGCTACACCTTC	CAIKSAGTPLGYGYTF	many	TRBV10-3	TRBJ1-2	NA
TGTGCCAGCAGTTTGAGGGGCCCAGATACGCAGTATTTT	CASSLRGPDTQYF	many	TRBV7-2	TRBJ2-3	NA
TGCAGCGTCGATGTCCTAGGGGGTGGTGGCTATGGCTACACCTTC	CSVDVLGGGGYGYTF	many	TRBV29-1	TRBJ1-2	NA
TGTGCCAGCAGCTTTCGACAGGGCTCTGAAGCTTTCTTT	CASSFRQGSEAFF	NA	TRBV7-3	TRBJ1-1	TRBD1
TGTGCCAGCAGTTACTCTCCGGGACGGACAAGGTTTACTGAAGCTTTCTTT	CASSYSPGRTRFTEAFF	many	TRBV6-2/TRBV6-3	TRBJ1-1	NA
TGTGCCAGTAGCCGACAGGACAAGAACACTGAAGCTTTCTTT	CASSRQDKNTEAFF	few	TRBV19	TRBJ1-1	NA
TGTGCCAGCAGCAGATTCACAGGGAACCCCACAGATACGCAGTATTTT	CASSRFTGNPTDTQYF	many	TRBV5-6	TRBJ2-3	NA
TGTGCCATCGGAGCGGGGGGGGCACTTAAGGAGACCCAGTACTTC	CAIGAGGALKETQYF	many	TRBV10-3	TRBJ2-5	TRBD2
TGCGCCAGCAGCCGGGACTTCTTGGGGAACACTGAAGCTTTCTTT	CASSRDFLGNTEAFF	many	TRBV5-1	TRBJ1-1	NA
TGTGCCAGCAGCTTCTCCAGGGGGGATTCACCCCTCCACTTT	CASSFSRGDSPLHF	NA	TRBV7-2	TRBJ1-6	TRBD1
TGTGCCAGCAGTTTAAGGGGGTCCTACTCCTACGAGCAGTACTTC	CASSLRGSYSYEQYF	many	TRBV27	TRBJ2-7	NA
TGTGCCAGCAGCTCGACAGGGAAGAGTAAGGGGGTCTATGGCTACACCTTC	CASSSTGKSKGVYGYTF	many	TRBV27	TRBJ1-2	TRBD1
TGTGCCAGTAAGACAGGGGGCTCTCGGCCTGAAGCTTTCTTT	CASKTGGSRPEAFF	many	TRBV7-2	TRBJ1-1	TRBD1
TGTGCCAGCAGTTTAACACTTCTCCCCGGCCAAAGAGGCTACACCTTC	CASSLTLLPGQRGYTF	many	TRBV12-3/TRBV12-4	TRBJ1-2	NA
TGCAGTGCCCCAGGGGAGGATACGCAGTATTTT	CSAPGEDTQYF	many	TRBV20-1	TRBJ2-3	NA
TGCGCCAGCAGCATGGGGCAGCCGAACACTGAAGCTTTCTTT	CASSMGQPNTEAFF	many	TRBV5-1	TRBJ1-1	NA